The 31 T cell receptor beta chains below all came from one sample that was sequenced in a study of monozygotic twins with inflammatory bowel disease. TCRdb reprocessed the 5' RACE reads; each CDR3 protein has one entry and no DNA is given. The listing contains about 350,000 distinct CDR3 sequences. Material for sequencing was blood. The receptors originated from a human donor with ulcerative colitis or Crohn's disease, or a healthy co-twin of an affected twin (not recorded which).

This chain links TRBV20-1 with TRBJ2-2; TCRdb lists TRBD2, though no DNA is available to test this call. The CDR3 contains 18 residues. Germline CDR1 DFQATT, CDR2 SNEGSKA (reference sequence). The CDR3 sequence: CSARTLDSGRANTGELFF.

This sequence joins TRBV20-1 and TRBJ1-1. In germline, CDR1 is DFQATT, CDR2 SNEGSKA (reference sequence). This CDR3 is built from 15 residues. The CDR3 loop reads CSARDRQTSVREAFF.

CDR3 residues: CASSPNLHTDTMGEQYF. The V gene is TRBV5-1, the J gene TRBJ2-7. The CDR3 runs to 17 residues. The V gene's germline CDR1 is SGHRS and CDR2 YFSETQ.

The chain recombines TRBV4-3 with TRBJ1-2. Germline V CDR1 and CDR2: LGHNA, YSLEER. CDR3 length: 14 amino acids. Here the CDR3 reads CASSQDRMVYGYTF.

This chain joins TRBV7-2 and TRBJ2-1; absent DNA, TCRdb's TRBD1 call cannot be checked. Germline V lookup: CDR1 SGHTA, CDR2 FQGNSA. The CDR3 loop spans 13 amino acids. CDR3 in amino acids: CASSQGQGNEQFF. Looking up the rest from reference TRBV7-2 and TRBJ2-1 gives the full variable domain: GAGVSQSPSNKVTEKGKDVELRCDPISGHTALYWYRQSLGQGLEFLIYFQGNSAPDKSGLPSDRFSAERTGGSVSTLTIQRTQQEDSAVYLCASSQGQGNEQFFGPGTRLTVL.

The chain joins TRBV27 to TRBJ2-5; TCRdb's D gene call, TRBD2, goes unchecked for lack of DNA. The germline V gene has CDR1 MNHEY and CDR2 SMNVEV (reference sequence). CDR3 length equals 14 residues. The chain's CDR3 is CASSPGTSGETQYF.

V usage is TRBV28 and J usage is TRBJ1-2. From germline, CDR1 is MDHEN and CDR2 SYDVKM. The CDR3 contains 19 residues. CDR3: CASSLSGLPNGLINYGYTF.

This chain links TRBV7-2 with TRBJ1-5. CDR3 length: 17 residues. Germline CDR1 is SGHTA and CDR2 is FQGNSA. CDR3 sequence: CASSLRSDLYSNQPQHF.

The CDR3 spells CSAIHRNQPQHF. The chain carries TRBV20-1 and TRBJ1-5. The germline V gene encodes CDR1 DFQATT and CDR2 SNEGSKA (reference sequence). The CDR3 is 12 amino acids.

The V and J genes are TRBV5-1 and TRBJ2-7; TCRdb's D call, TRBD2, is unchecked because there is no DNA. This CDR3 is 15 amino acids long. Germline V lookup: CDR1 SGHRS, CDR2 YFSETQ. CDR3 sequence: CASSFSSGASYEQYF. The variable domain in full, with the rest retrieved from reference TRBV5-1 and TRBJ2-7, is KAGVTQTPRYLIKTRGQQVTLSCSPISGHRSVSWYQQTPGQGLQFLFEYFSETQRNKGNFPGRFSGRQFSNSRSEMNVSTLELGDSALYLCASSFSSGASYEQYFGPGTRLTVT.

V gene TRBV28 combines with J gene TRBJ2-7; no DNA is available, so the TRBD2 call from TCRdb remains unchecked. The CDR3 is 16 amino acids. The V gene's germline CDR1 is MDHEN and CDR2 SYDVKM. CDR3 residues: CASSLLAGGHSYEQYF.

V and J are TRBV6-2 or TRBV6-3 and TRBJ2-7. Germline V gene lookup returns CDR1 MNHEY and CDR2 SVGEGT. The CDR3 loop spans 12 amino acids. CDR3 loop: CASSRAAYEQYF.

The chain joins TRBV15 to TRBJ2-1; TCRdb reports TRBD2, a call that lacks DNA to check it against. The CDR3 consists of 14 residues. The germline V gene encodes CDR1 LNHNV and CDR2 YYDKDF (reference sequence). The CDR3: CATSRDGLDNEQFF.

The CDR3 sequence: CASSILQDLVSYEQYF. This rearrangement joins TRBV6-2 or TRBV6-3 to TRBJ2-7; checking the TCRdb D call of TRBD1 is not possible without DNA. Germline values: CDR1 MNHEY, CDR2 SVGEGT. This CDR3 spans 16 amino acids.

The chain is built from TRBV28 and TRBJ1-5. CDR1 and CDR2 (germline): MDHEN, SYDVKM. The CDR3 is 11 amino acids. The CDR3 sequence is CASSLTGLQHF.

The gene calls are TRBV10-3 and TRBJ1-1; TCRdb picks TRBD1, but there is no DNA to check that call. This CDR3 has 13 residues. Germline V gene sequence: CDR1 ENHRY, CDR2 SYGVKD. The CDR3 reads CAIRPGQEAEAFF.

J is TRBJ1-1 and V is TRBV6-2 or TRBV6-3; TCRdb selects TRBD1, and the lack of DNA leaves this call unchecked. The CDR3 spans 20 residues. In germline, CDR1 is MNHEY, CDR2 SVGEGT. The CDR3: CASSYSIYPVLKGGNTEAFF.

This chain links TRBV20-1 with TRBJ1-4. Germline values: CDR1 DFQATT, CDR2 SNEGSKA (reference sequence). The CDR3 runs 13 residues. This CDR3 is CSAPWATNEKLFF.

The chain has TRBV12-3 or TRBV12-4 and TRBJ2-1; absent DNA, TCRdb's TRBD1 call cannot be checked. CDR3 size: 16 residues. This chain's CDR3 is CASSLTGRVWANEQFF.

The V gene is TRBV15, the J gene TRBJ2-2; as DNA is missing, the TRBD1 call by TCRdb cannot be tested. CDR1 and CDR2 from the germline V gene are LNHNV and YYDKDF (reference sequence). CDR3 length: 17 residues. The CDR3 here is CATSKDETGPGAGELFF.

The chain is built from TRBV28 and TRBJ2-4; TCRdb's D gene call, TRBD1, goes unchecked for lack of DNA. The germline V gene has CDR1 MDHEN and CDR2 SYDVKM. This CDR3 comprises 13 residues. CDR3 sequence: CASRGTGTDIQYF.

The chain has TRBV20-1 and TRBJ2-1; TCRdb gives TRBD2 as the D gene, but with no DNA this cannot be confirmed. This CDR3 region has 14 residues. The germline V gene encodes CDR1 DFQATT and CDR2 SNEGSKA (reference sequence). CDR3 amino acids: CSARLAGGTDEQFF.

CDR3 sequence: CSARSGGFQETQYF. J is TRBJ2-5 and V is TRBV20-1; TCRdb gives TRBD2 as the D gene, but with no DNA this cannot be confirmed. The CDR3 length is 14 residues. Germline-derived CDR1 and CDR2 are DFQATT and SNEGSKA (reference sequence).

This chain joins TRBV7-2 and TRBJ2-1; the TCRdb call, TRBD1, lacks DNA for checking. The CDR3 runs to 15 residues. The V gene's germline CDR1 is SGHTA and CDR2 FQGNSA. Here the CDR3 reads CASSSRSGAGNEQFF. The full variable domain, with the rest looked up from reference TRBV7-2 and TRBJ2-1, is GAGVSQSPSNKVTEKGKDVELRCDPISGHTALYWYRQSLGQGLEFLIYFQGNSAPDKSGLPSDRFSAERTGGSVSTLTIQRTQQEDSAVYLCASSSRSGAGNEQFFGPGTRLTVL.

The rearrangement joins TRBV7-6 to TRBJ2-1; absent DNA, TCRdb's TRBD1 call cannot be checked. The CDR3 has 13 residues. The germline gives CDR1 SGHVS, CDR2 FNYEAQ. The chain's CDR3 is CASGTGGHNEQFF.

This chain links TRBV5-1 with TRBJ2-7. In germline, CDR1 is SGHRS, CDR2 YFSETQ. There are 14 residues in the CDR3. The CDR3 here is CASGEDARYDEQYF. Combining the CDR3 with reference TRBV5-1 and TRBJ2-7 gives the whole variable domain KAGVTQTPRYLIKTRGQQVTLSCSPISGHRSVSWYQQTPGQGLQFLFEYFSETQRNKGNFPGRFSGRQFSNSRSEMNVSTLELGDSALYLCASGEDARYDEQYFGPGTRLTVT.

The rearrangement joins TRBV18 to TRBJ2-2; TCRdb's D call, TRBD1, is unchecked because there is no DNA. Germline CDR1 KGHSH, CDR2 LQKENI. This CDR3 has 15 residues. This chain's CDR3 is CASSQQGANTGELFF.

The V and J genes are TRBV24-1 and TRBJ2-3; TCRdb outputs TRBD2, but without DNA this stays unchecked. The germline V gene has CDR1 KGHDR and CDR2 SFDVKD. This CDR3 comprises 17 residues. Here the CDR3 reads CATSDFASGGVEDTQYF.

CDR3 in amino acids: CATSDRQGGGERLFF. The rearrangement uses TRBV24-1 and TRBJ1-4; TCRdb calls TRBD1, which cannot be checked without DNA. The CDR3 has 15 residues. Germline assignment: CDR1 KGHDR and CDR2 SFDVKD.

This chain connects TRBV7-9 to TRBJ2-1; checking the TCRdb D call of TRBD1 is not possible without DNA. The CDR3 totals 14 residues. The V gene's germline CDR1 is SEHNR and CDR2 FQNEAQ (reference sequence). The CDR3 spells CASSHRDRGNEQFF.

The rearrangement uses TRBV28 and TRBJ2-7; TCRdb lists TRBD2, though no DNA is available to test this call. CDR1 MDHEN and CDR2 SYDVKM come from the germline V gene. The CDR3 contains 15 residues. CDR3 sequence: CASSMRSSGAYEQYF.